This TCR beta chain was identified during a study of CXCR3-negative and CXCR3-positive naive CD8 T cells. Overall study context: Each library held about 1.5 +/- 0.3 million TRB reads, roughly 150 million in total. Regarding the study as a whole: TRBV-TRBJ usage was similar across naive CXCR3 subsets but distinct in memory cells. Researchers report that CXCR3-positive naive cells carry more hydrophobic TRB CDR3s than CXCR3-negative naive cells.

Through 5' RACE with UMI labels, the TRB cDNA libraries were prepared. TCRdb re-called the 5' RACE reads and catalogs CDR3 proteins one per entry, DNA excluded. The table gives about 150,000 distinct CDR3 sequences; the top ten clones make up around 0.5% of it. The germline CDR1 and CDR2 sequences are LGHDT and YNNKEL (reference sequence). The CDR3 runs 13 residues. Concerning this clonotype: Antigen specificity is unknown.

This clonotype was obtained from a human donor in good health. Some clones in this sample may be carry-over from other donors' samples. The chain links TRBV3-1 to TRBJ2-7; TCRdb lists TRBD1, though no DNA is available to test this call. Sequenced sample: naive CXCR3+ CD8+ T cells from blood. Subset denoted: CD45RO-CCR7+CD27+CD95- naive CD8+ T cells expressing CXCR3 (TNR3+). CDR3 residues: CASSPAGANEQYF.